These 9 T cell receptor beta chains came from one sample sequenced in a study of T cells in Graves' hyperthyroidism and ophthalmopathy. RNA transcripts served as the template for amplifying TCR beta CDR3 regions. The TCR CDR3 was amplified in a first-round RT-PCR using the HTBI primer set. MiXCR was run by TCRdb on the multiplex PCR reads, yielding one entry per CDR3 protein. Of some 140,000 distinct CDR3 sequences in the sample, roughly 23% are singletons; the top ten hold 60% to 80%. Sequenced sample: blood. The receptors shown here come from a woman aged 50 to 60 with Graves' hyperthyroidism that later progressed to Graves' ophthalmopathy.

As concerns this clonotype: A read error is possible here, since a much larger clone lies one base away. The chain recombines TRBV27 with TRBJ2-2, with 9 nucleotides matching TRBD2. CDR3 length: 15 amino acids. Germline V gives CDR1 MNHEY, CDR2 SMNVEV (reference sequence). In DNA, the CDR3 is TGTGCCAGCAGTCCGGTAGCGGGAGTGACCGGGGAGCTGCTTTTT. It specifies CASSPVAGVTGELLF.

The chain joins TRBV7-8 to TRBJ1-3; unclear D gene. The germline V gene has CDR1 SGHVS and CDR2 FQNEAQ. Trimming left V 8 bases short and J 3 bases short, with 11 bases between. The CDR3 runs 13 residues. DNA of the CDR3: TGTGCCAGCTCGTCCCGCGGTGGAAACACCATATATTTT. Translated, it gives CASSSRGGNTIYF.

This chain joins TRBV28 and TRBJ2-7, with 7 bases lining up with TRBD2. J gave up 6 bases and V 8 bases, and 1 base lay outside the gene matches. This CDR3 has 10 residues. The V gene's germline CDR1 is MDHEN and CDR2 SYDVKM. The DNA for the CDR3 is TGTGCCAGCGGGAGGGGCGAGCAGTACTTC. Residues: CASGRGEQYF.

This clonotype showed up just a few times. The chain is built from TRBV4-1 and TRBJ1-1, with a weak D call TRBD1 (6 bases). CDR1 is MGHRA, CDR2 YSYEKL, per germline. The length of the CDR3 is 16 residues. V shed 2 bases and J shed 2 bases, with 15 bases lying between them. CDR3 protein: CASSQLGQNPNTEAFF. The CDR3 nucleotides read TGCGCCAGCAGCCAACTCGGACAGAACCCCAACACTGAAGCTTTCTTT.

This clonotype appeared many times. The chain links TRBV18 to TRBJ2-5; 10 bases map to TRBD1. V shed 5 bases and J 5 bases; nucleotides not matched to a gene: 8. CDR1 is KGHSH, CDR2 LQKENI, per germline. CDR3 size: 15 residues. This CDR3 is CASSATGGKPETQYF. In DNA, the CDR3 is TGTGCCAGCTCAGCGACAGGGGGCAAACCGGAGACCCAGTACTTC.

The chain recombines TRBV28 with TRBJ2-3; no clear D gene. The CDR3 has 12 amino acids. The V gene's germline CDR1 is MDHEN and CDR2 SYDVKM. V lost 3 bases and J lost 2, with 3 bases in between. This CDR3 is CASSFYTDTQYF. For the CDR3, the DNA is TGTGCCAGCAGTTTTTACACAGATACGCAGTATTTT.

This clonotype was found a few times. The CDR3 region has the DNA TGCAGTGCTAGGGCACGCTTTGAGCAGTTCTTC. Protein: CSARARFEQFF. V and J are TRBV20-1 and TRBJ2-1, with D hard to call. The CDR3 contains 11 residues. Trimming shortened V by 3 bases and J by 9 bases, and 9 bases separated the two germline ends. Per the germline V gene, CDR1 is DFQATT and CDR2 is SNEGSKA (reference sequence).

This clonotype was counted at least ten times. The V gene is TRBV3-1, the J gene TRBJ2-1, with D perhaps matching TRBD1 or TRBD2 (5 bases each). Trimming removed 5 bases from V and 0 bases from J, with 20 bases in between. The CDR3 contains 18 residues. Germline-derived CDR1 and CDR2 are LGHDT and YNNKEL (reference sequence). The CDR3: CASSSQDRGRTSYNEQFF. The DNA for the CDR3 is TGTGCCAGCAGCAGCCAAGATAGGGGACGGACCTCCTACAATGAGCAGTTCTTC.

The chain has TRBV3-1 and TRBJ2-7; D possibly corresponds to TRBD1 (6 bases). Looked up from germline, CDR1 is LGHDT and CDR2 is YNNKEL (reference sequence). The CDR3 has 14 amino acids. The V end lost 5 bases, the J end lost 6 bases, and 17 bases lay between the germline ends. As DNA, the CDR3 is TGTGCCAGCAGCTTGAAGCCCACAGGGCTCGAGCAGTACTTC. It yields the protein CASSLKPTGLEQYF.